Ten or more counts support the clone carrying this T cell receptor beta chain. Its antigen remains unidentified. This specimen comes from a study of early T cells in non-severe SARS-CoV-2 infection. Study details: The input, bulk RNA from unsorted whole blood, was sequenced, and chains were unpaired.

Unique molecular identifiers tagged individual cDNA molecules. TCRdb fed the 5' RACE reads into MiXCR, producing one record per CDR3 protein. The sample has roughly 50,000 distinct CDR3 sequences, 6.2% seen once. The study, taken as a whole, reports: CD4 and private specificities were missed by VDJdb matching, which favored anti-spike CD8 responses.

The CDR3 is 11 residues long. CDR1 and CDR2 from the germline V gene are ENHRY and SYGVKD. Between the trimmed V and J ends, which lost 6 bases and 0 bases, there was a span of 3 bases. The chain has TRBV10-3 and TRBJ2-7, with D unclear. This receptor was identified in an adult who was a healthcare worker with PCR-confirmed SARS-CoV-2 infection or an uninfected control (not recorded which). The specimen comprised whole blood, sampled at baseline. CDR3 coding DNA: TGTGCCATCAGCCCCTCCTACGAGCAGTACTTC. It codes for CAISPSYEQYF.